The clone carrying this T cell receptor (beta chain) has ten or more counts. Antigen: not known. The CDR3 loop spans 14 amino acids. Germline V gives CDR1 SGHNT, CDR2 YYREEE (reference sequence). V lost 0 bases and J lost 2, with 9 bases in between. Production of TCR cDNA was by 5'RACE template switching, which also added a universal primer site and UMIs. TCRdb processed the 5' RACE reads anew with MiXCR; each CDR3 protein has one entry. This table has hundreds of thousands of distinct CDR3 sequences, roughly 8.7% appearing once. The source of the sample is a study of T cells after yellow fever vaccination. Study as a whole: Fractions of limited cellularity were prepared by means of SMART-Seq v4 Ultra Low Input.

General observations from the study: Reappearance after the booster was seen for most primary-vaccination clones, at 95% to 97% CD4 and 75% to 90% CD8.

The chain has TRBV5-4 and TRBJ2-7, with D maybe TRBD1 (6 bases). The sequencing used PBMCs, collected on the day of the first yellow fever vaccination. The origin of this receptor is a young man who received the YFV17D yellow fever vaccine. The CDR3 region has the DNA TGTGCCAGCAGCTTGGCCCGGGACACCTACGAGCAGTACGTC. The encoded protein is CASSLARDTYEQYV.